The 4 T cell receptor beta chains below were found in one sample sequenced in a study of CD8 T cells in Susac syndrome. Reverse transcription of about 0.45 to 1 ug RNA used random hexamers. From the immunoSEQ multiplex PCR reads, TCRdb called clonotypes with MiXCR, one entry per CDR3 protein. The sample has roughly 110,000 distinct CDR3 sequences, roughly 94% seen once. Sequenced material: CD8+ T cells from PBMCs. Receptors were obtained from a human donor with Susac syndrome.

The chain joins TRBV27 to TRBJ2-2; D call uncertain. Germline V gene sequence: CDR1 MNHEY, CDR2 SMNVEV (reference sequence). The CDR3 is 14 amino acids. V was shortened by 3 bases and J by 4 bases, with 9 bases between the two germline ends. The CDR3 here is CASSLRPFTGELFF. In nucleotides, the CDR3 is TGTGCCAGCAGTTTGAGGCCTTTCACCGGGGAGCTGTTTTTT.

This chain links TRBV2 with TRBJ2-2; the D is unclear. Germline V gene lookup returns CDR1 SNHLY and CDR2 FYNNEI. The CDR3 runs to 10 residues. V was cut by 10 bases and J by 7 bases, with 7 bases left in between. The CDR3 nucleotides are TGTGCCATCAAGGGCGGGGAGCTGTTTTTT. Encoded protein: CAIKGGELFF.

This chain joins TRBV7-9 and TRBJ2-5, with D possibly matching TRBD1 (5 bases). CDR1 SEHNR and CDR2 FQNEAQ come from the germline V gene (reference sequence). Trimming took 5 bases from V and 5 from J, leaving 18 bases between them. The CDR3 covers 15 residues. The CDR3 bases are TGTGCCAGCAGCCAAAATAGTAGGGGAATGGAGACCCAGTACTTC. Translated, it gives CASSQNSRGMETQYF.

This clonotype came up once. The chain has TRBV20-1 and TRBJ2-3; D uncertain. CDR1 DFQATT and CDR2 SNEGSKA come from the germline V gene (reference sequence). Trimming took off 2 bases at V and 0 bases at J, with 9 bases between the two ends. The CDR3 spans 14 residues. CDR3 loop: CSARSDVSTDTQYF. Here the CDR3 DNA reads TGCAGTGCTAGATCGGACGTTAGCACAGATACGCAGTATTTT.